The 12 T cell receptor beta chains in this list originate from one sample, sequenced in a study of cytomegalovirus exposure and HLA in healthy donors. Use of 60 Vbeta and 13 Jbeta primers characterized the PCR. TCRdb's copy holds only in-frame clones and misses some; the assay was immunoSEQ multiplex PCR. The sample yields 85,000 to 100,000 clones, about three quarters seen once. Sequenced sample: PBMCs. Receptors were obtained from a human donor in good health.

About this clone itself: One end of the junction is discordant with germline, which a read error may explain. The rearrangement links TRBV11-2 to TRBJ1-2, with 7 bases matching TRBD1. CDR3 length equals 11 residues. CDR1 and CDR2 (germline): SGHAT, FQNNGV. The CDR3 bases are TGTGCCAGCAGCCTACCGGGACAGTCTAACTTC. The encoded protein is CASSLPGQSNF.

This rearrangement joins TRBV5-1 to TRBJ2-1; 9 bases map to TRBD1. The J segment lost 10 bases and the V segment lost 4 bases, leaving 15 bases of the junction unmatched. CDR3 length: 16 residues. Germline V gives CDR1 SGHRS, CDR2 YFSETQ. This CDR3 is CASSAAGTGIIREQFF. The CDR3, as DNA: TGCGCCAGCAGCGCTGCCGGGACAGGGATTATCCGCGAGCAGTTCTTC.

The chain uses TRBV11-1 and TRBJ2-3; 7 bases map to TRBD2. This CDR3 region has 16 residues. Germline loops: CDR1 SGHAT, CDR2 FQDESV (reference sequence). Trimming at V came to 4 bases and at J to 2 bases, leaving 9 bases not matched to a gene. The CDR3, as DNA: TGTGCCAGCAGCTCATTCTCTAGCGGATACACAGATACGCAGTATTTT. It encodes CASSSFSSGYTDTQYF.

In the case of this clone: This same CDR3 is encoded by further DNA sequences in the sample. The J gene is TRBJ1-5, the V gene TRBV6-5; TRBD1 is a possible D gene (5 bases). Germline CDR1 is MNHEY and CDR2 is SVGAGI. CDR3 size: 13 residues. Trimming stripped 6 bases from V and 6 bases from J, with 12 bases between. The CDR3 reads CASSETGGQPQHF. In DNA, the CDR3 is TGTGCCAGCAGCGAAACCGGGGGTCAGCCCCAGCATTTT.

The chain employs TRBV18 and TRBJ1-5; unclear D gene. Trimming removed 3 bases from V and 0 bases from J, with 9 bases in between. The CDR3 extends over 15 amino acids. CDR1 is KGHSH and CDR2 is LQKENI in the germline V gene. CDR3 coding DNA: TGTGCCAGCTCACCTTCCCGGGGTAGCAATCAGCCCCAGCATTTT. As protein: CASSPSRGSNQPQHF.

V is TRBV19 and J is TRBJ2-4; D not resolved. The V end lost 9 bases, the J end lost 1 base, and 13 bases lay between the germline ends. Per germline, CDR1 LNHDA and CDR2 SQIVND (reference sequence). The CDR3 is 14 amino acids. The CDR3 sequence is CASIGPSAKNIQYF. CDR3 bases: TGTGCCAGCATTGGCCCTTCGGCCAAAAACATTCAGTACTTC.

The sample holds a few counts of this clone. The genes are TRBV2 and TRBJ2-3, with 10 bases lining up with TRBD2. CDR1 is SNHLY and CDR2 is FYNNEI in the germline V gene. V lost 6 bases, J lost 4 bases, and 10 bases stayed unmatched. The CDR3 consists of 16 residues. The DNA of the CDR3 is TGTGCCAGCAGCAATCCGGGACTAGCGTCGGCAGATACGCAGTATTTT. Residues: CASSNPGLASADTQYF.

This clone was counted once. The chain employs TRBV29-1 and TRBJ2-1; D not resolved. The CDR3 is 12 residues long. V lost 8 bases and J lost 3, with 11 bases in between. CDR1 and CDR2 from the germline V gene are SQVTM and ANQGSEA. The CDR3 protein is CSSAPLYNEQFF. CDR3 in DNA: TGCAGCTCTGCTCCACTCTACAATGAGCAGTTCTTC.

This chain connects TRBV19 to TRBJ1-5, with 7 bases matching TRBD1. Unmatched junction bases numbered 8, after V lost 5 bases and J lost 1 base. Looked up from germline, CDR1 is LNHDA and CDR2 is SQIVND (reference sequence). This CDR3 region has 16 residues. The CDR3 region has the DNA TGTGCCAGTAGTCCGGAGGGGGCGCGGAGCAATCAGCCCCAGCATTTT. Residues: CASSPEGARSNQPQHF.

The V gene is TRBV19, the J gene TRBJ2-1; 8 bases match TRBD1. The CDR3 spans 16 residues. CDR1 and CDR2 (germline): LNHDA, SQIVND (reference sequence). V lost 5 bases, J lost 2 bases, and 8 bases stayed unmatched. CDR3 coding DNA: TGTGCCAGTAGTTCTGAATCGACAGGGGCCTACAATGAGCAGTTCTTC. This encodes CASSSESTGAYNEQFF.

A single count supports this clone. The rearrangement links TRBV6-6 to TRBJ2-2; a weak D match, TRBD1 (6 bases). The CDR3 contains 15 residues. V shed 5 bases and J shed 4 bases, with 14 bases lying between them. The germline V gene encodes CDR1 MNHNY and CDR2 SVGAGI (reference sequence). CDR3 sequence reads: CASSTGGMGTGELFF. In DNA, the CDR3 is TGTGCCAGCAGTACTGGGGGCATGGGCACCGGGGAGCTGTTTTTT.

This clone was detected once. The J gene is TRBJ1-1, the V gene TRBV7-2; D unclear. V lost 8 bases and J lost 3, with 13 bases in between. This CDR3 region has 13 residues. The germline CDR1 and CDR2 sequences are SGHTA and FQGNSA. In nucleotides, the CDR3 is TGTGCCAGCTCCTCCGGTGGTTACACTGAAGCTTTCTTT. Translation: CASSSGGYTEAFF. Combining the CDR3 with reference TRBV7-2 and TRBJ1-1 gives the whole variable domain GAGVSQSPSNKVTEKGKDVELRCDPISGHTALYWYRQSLGQGLEFLIYFQGNSAPDKSGLPSDRFSAERTGGSVSTLTIQRTQQEDSAVYLCASSSGGYTEAFFGQGTRLTVV.